This TCR beta chain was recovered during a study of beta chain features in type 1 diabetes (dated by TCRdb to 2016 to 2019). Regarding the complete study: Mean age, gender distribution, total cell number and subset yield did not differ between patients and healthy donors. Whereas all 30 or so donors provided naive and central memory subsets, regulatory and stem cell-like memory subsets were isolated from just 8 patients and roughly 8 healthy donors. Across all samples, fewer than 110,000,000 sorted cells were examined, and cell number per subset correlated strongly with RNA yield. In the study, recently diagnosed type 1 diabetes patients and matched healthy donors were compared on the TCRB repertoires of their sorted circulating CD4+ T cell subsets.

This clone was counted between two and nine times. This receptor's antigen is unknown. Base qualities were left out, and no much larger clone turns up one base away. V is pruned by 7 bases and J by 7 bases, leaving 8 bases of the junction without a gene match. From a lookup of the germline V gene, CDR1 and CDR2 are SNHLY and FYNNEI. Its CDR3 holds 15 amino acids, cysteine through phenylalanine. CDR3 DNA is the only sequence kept; it has 45 bases, read in frame from the first base. All of the isolated RNA was reverse transcribed with the High Capacity cDNA Reverse Transcription Kit, so expressed TCRB transcripts were sequenced. Deep immunoSEQ sequencing was applied to naive, central memory and regulatory T cell samples, giving an average of roughly 3.5 million total reads per sample. Sorted cells were lysed in RLT buffer, and RNA was extracted using DNase-treated RNeasy Micro or Mini kits according to cell number. To prevent cross-contamination, every cell subset was processed on its own, while patient and healthy donor samples were processed together. The immunoSEQ multiplex PCR was used to amplify TCRB sequences from cDNA, yielding 87-bp fragments that span the CDR3 region. Amplicons were sequenced on the Illumina HiSeq platform. Under the source paper's analysis protocol: Synthetic template baselines were used to correct PCR bias computationally, reads within Hamming distance 2 were collapsed, and singletons that could not be merged were discarded. Reads were aligned against IMGT to assign V, D and J genes, CDR3 length and insertions or deletions at six rearrangement sites. Clonotype counts were normalized to sorted cell number within each subset before computing true diversity and Gini coefficients with the tcR R package. The overlap coefficient, calculated on TCRB nucleotide sequences, was used to quantify repertoire sharing. As a proxy for the pre-selection repertoire, out-of-frame TCRB sequences from naive cells were analyzed. As stored in TCRdb, this immuneACCESS dataset retains in-frame rearrangements with V and J assigned. A fraction of the clones does not appear; measured against another copy, unresolved V genes explain less than half of the discrepancy, and the remainder lacks a known reason. V and J calls plus clone size are reproduced from that table; the DNA served to infer D and trimming. This sample lists 350,000 to 400,000 clones; 10% to 15% were detected once. The ten largest clones represent 0.0095% to 0.013% of the sample.

Findings and caveats that apply to the study as a whole: Shorter templates might have been favored by PCR, but patient and control samples were amplified and corrected together, so both groups would have been affected equally by any skew. Because cDNA was sequenced instead of genomic DNA, highly expressing activated cells could be over-represented, though the groups showed no difference in activation or CD3 levels. Naive, central memory and regulatory TCRB repertoires appeared to be more alike among patients than among healthy donors. Patients with type 1 diabetes made fewer insertions and deleted more nucleotides at VDJ recombination sites, implying thymic rearrangement abnormalities. A moderate but significant shortening of TCRB CDR3 length was observed in type 1 diabetes patients in all four CD4+ subsets. Because the HLA sub-analyses included only small numbers of individuals, any influence of HLA type on TCRB rearrangement was left unresolved.

Each donor gave one peripheral blood draw, averaging about 120 mL, which was collected into heparinised tubes. Naive, central memory, regulatory and stem cell-like memory CD4+ T cells were sorted on a BD FACSAria II using a panel including CD45RO, CCR7, CD25, CD127, CD95 and CD27. Purity was above 98% for every sorted population. PBMCs were separated immediately by Lymphoprep density gradient centrifugation and were stained directly, without being cultured. To minimize batch effects, samples were stained and sorted in pairs, one healthy donor with one patient per experiment. Rearrangement joined TRBV2 to TRBJ2-2, with 11 bases matching TRBD1. The sample taken for sequencing was naive CD4+ T cells from blood. The cell subset or site tag for this specimen amounts to: true naive CD4+ T cells. The source is a woman under 30 with type 1 diabetes. The bases read TGTGCCAGCACACCGGGACAGGGGGATTACGGGGAGCTGTTTTTT. Its protein is CASTPGQGDYGELFF.